Following are 29 T cell receptor beta chains from one sample sequenced in a study of blood T cell repertoires in COVID-19. Measured with immunoSEQ multiplex PCR; TCRdb has only the in-frame clones, and not every one. This table has 200,000 to 300,000 clones, approximately 82% appearing once. Source material: peripheral blood. These receptors all stem from a woman of 80 years or more with acute or convalescent COVID-19.

The gene calls are TRBV18 and TRBJ2-7; a possible D gene is TRBD2 (5 bases). CDR3 length: 16 amino acids. V lost 3 bases and J lost 2, with 17 bases in between. Germline CDR1 reads KGHSH; CDR2 reads LQKENI. The CDR3 region has the DNA TGTGCCAGCTCACCCACCAGGACTCTTGTTGCCTACGAGCAGTACTTC. Amino acids: CASSPTRTLVAYEQYF.

The chain joins TRBV5-1 to TRBJ2-1, with 14 bases aligning to TRBD2. Trimming cost V 4 bases and J 4 bases; bases outside gene matches: 7. Germline assignment: CDR1 SGHRS and CDR2 YFSETQ. CDR3 size: 17 residues. The CDR3 loop is CASSLGLAGALYNEQFF. In DNA form, the CDR3 reads TGCGCCAGCAGCCTGGGACTAGCGGGAGCTCTTTACAATGAGCAGTTCTTC.

The CDR3 DNA reads as TGTGCCAGCAGCAAGAGGACTAGCGGGACCCTGCGGGGAGATACGCAGTATTTT. Its translation is CASSKRTSGTLRGDTQYF. V usage is TRBV3-1 (or the pseudogene TRBV3-2) and J usage is TRBJ2-3; 12 bases line up with TRBD2. Germline CDR1 and CDR2: LGHDT and YNNKEL (reference sequence). The CDR3 runs to 18 residues. Losses at the gene ends were 5 bases for V and 5 bases for J; bases not matched to a gene: 14.

The chain uses TRBV4-1 and TRBJ1-6; tentative D call: TRBD1 (5 bases). The V end lost 3 bases, the J end lost 8 bases, and 11 bases lay between the germline ends. The CDR3 sequence is 14 residues long. The V gene's germline CDR1 is MGHRA and CDR2 YSYEKL. The CDR3 loop reads CASSHWGVHSPLHF. The CDR3 nucleotides are TGCGCCAGCAGCCATTGGGGGGTTCATTCACCCCTCCACTTT.

The table lists this clone with a count of one. The chain uses TRBV9 and TRBJ1-2; a weak D match, TRBD1 (5 bases). This CDR3 region has 14 residues. Germline V gene sequence: CDR1 SGDLS, CDR2 YYNGEE. V lost 1 base to trimming and J lost 2 bases, with 9 bases between them. The CDR3 DNA reads TGTGCCAGCAGCGTACAAGGGGAAAACTATGGCTACACCTTC. Protein product: CASSVQGENYGYTF.

This clone appeared once. V usage is TRBV27 and J usage is TRBJ2-2; TRBD1 matches 10 bases. After removal of 7 bases from V and 3 bases from J, the junction contained 11 bases not matched to a gene. The CDR3 consists of 17 residues. From germline, CDR1 is MNHEY and CDR2 SMNVEV (reference sequence). The CDR3 sequence: CASTPRDRGDYTGELFF. CDR3 coding DNA: TGTGCCAGCACTCCTCGGGACAGGGGCGATTACACCGGGGAGCTGTTTTTT.

This clone has only a few counts. This chain uses TRBV2 with TRBJ2-3; tentative D call: TRBD2 (6 bases). The germline CDR1 and CDR2 sequences are SNHLY and FYNNEI. This CDR3 region has 17 residues. V lost 3 bases, J lost 2 bases, and 18 bases lay in between. CDR3 sequence reads: CASSDGGLATNTDTQYF. CDR3 bases: TGTGCCAGCAGTGACGGGGGTCTCGCTACTAACACAGATACGCAGTATTTT.

This sequence joins TRBV28 and TRBJ2-7, with TRBD2 identical over 12 bases. The CDR3 length is 16 residues. The trim removed 6 bases at V and 6 bases at J, leaving 12 bases unmatched. Germline V gene sequence: CDR1 MDHEN, CDR2 SYDVKM. The CDR3 nucleotides are TGTGCCAGCAGCCCTGGACTAGCGGGGCTCCTAAGCGAGCAGTACTTC. Amino acids: CASSPGLAGLLSEQYF.

This clone was seen a single time. The V call is TRBV28, the J call TRBJ2-3, with 11 nucleotides matching TRBD2. V lost 9 bases, J lost 2 bases, and 4 bases stayed unmatched. The CDR3 length is 14 residues. Germline CDR1 reads MDHEN; CDR2 reads SYDVKM. In DNA, the CDR3 is TGTGCCAGTAAACTAGCGGGAGACACAGATACGCAGTATTTT. Its protein product is CASKLAGDTDTQYF.

The V gene is TRBV4-3, the J gene TRBJ1-4; D uncertain. The V gene lost 4 bases and the J gene lost 0 bases, with 9 bases spanning the gap. The CDR3 runs 15 residues. Germline V gives CDR1 LGHNA, CDR2 YSLEER. DNA for the CDR3: TGCGCCAGCAGCCGACAAGTCACAACTAATGAAAAACTGTTTTTT. Translating gives CASSRQVTTNEKLFF.

The chain employs TRBV2 and TRBJ1-2; TRBD1 agrees at 7 bases. CDR1 SNHLY and CDR2 FYNNEI come from the germline V gene. Trimming cost V 7 bases and J 8 bases; bases outside gene matches: 10. CDR3 length: 13 amino acids. The CDR3 DNA follows: TGTGCCAGCAAAATTACAGGGGTTTACGGCTACACCTTC. Translation: CASKITGVYGYTF.

The chain is built from TRBV7-9 and TRBJ1-1; D uncertain. The CDR3 runs 17 residues. Looked up from germline, CDR1 is SEHNR and CDR2 is FQNEAQ (reference sequence). Trimming left V 6 bases short and J 0 bases short, with 20 bases between. The CDR3 DNA is TGTGCCAGCAGGCCCCCGGGGTACGCCCGAATGAACACTGAAGCTTTCTTT. It is translated as CASRPPGYARMNTEAFF.

CDR3 amino acids: CASSLSFRGDRGNSPLHF. The CDR3 DNA reads TGTGCCAGCAGTTTATCGTTTCGGGGGGATCGGGGAAATTCACCCCTCCACTTT. The J gene is TRBJ1-6, the V gene TRBV27; TRBD1 might be the D (5 bases). The CDR3 is 18 amino acids. Germline values: CDR1 MNHEY, CDR2 SMNVEV (reference sequence). The germline V and J ends were trimmed by 0 bases and 7 bases, with 19 bases remaining between them.

This clone was recorded a few times. The V gene is TRBV6-6, the J gene TRBJ1-6, with 7 bases fitting TRBD1. The junction had 8 bases not matched to a gene; V was cut back by 7 bases and J by 8 bases. Germline CDR1 is MNHNY and CDR2 is SVGAGI (reference sequence). This CDR3 is built from 14 residues. CDR3 DNA sequence: TGTGCCAGCACCTACTTCGGGACAGATTCACCCCTCCACTTT. This gives the protein CASTYFGTDSPLHF.

This clone was picked up one time. The chain uses TRBV21-1 and TRBJ1-4. TRBV21-1 is recorded as a pseudogene. The CDR3 contains 15 residues. CDR3 coding DNA: TGTGCCCCCTCCCTCAGGCCGAGGCGGGATGAAAAACTGTTTTTT. It translates to CAPSLRPRRDEKLFF.

The chain combines TRBV7-2 with TRBJ2-1; 8 bases line up with TRBD1. The V gene's germline CDR1 is SGHTA and CDR2 FQGNSA. V trimming: 4 bases; J trimming: 10 bases; junction bases outside the gene matches: 12. The CDR3 has 15 residues. The CDR3 nucleotides are TGTGCCAGCAGCTCAGGTCAGGGGGCGCCCGGGGAGCAGTTCTTC. This sequence encodes CASSSGQGAPGEQFF.

V gene TRBV5-1 combines with J gene TRBJ1-3; no definite D call. This CDR3 region has 15 residues. Looked up from germline, CDR1 is SGHRS and CDR2 is YFSETQ. Trimming shortened V by 0 bases and J by 11 bases, and 18 bases separated the two germline ends. CDR3 in amino acids: CASSLEFPERDSIYF. In DNA form, the CDR3 reads TGCGCCAGCAGCTTGGAGTTCCCAGAACGAGACTCCATATATTTT.

This clone turned up a few times. The chain has TRBV28 and TRBJ1-5, with D hard to call. Trimming took 1 base from V and 0 from J, leaving 13 bases between them. Germline CDR1 and CDR2: MDHEN and SYDVKM. The length of the CDR3 is 17 residues. CDR3 amino acids: CASSLYGRGLSNQPQHF. CDR3 sequence (DNA): TGTGCCAGCAGTTTATACGGGCGAGGACTTAGCAATCAGCCCCAGCATTTT.

The V gene is TRBV7-6, the J gene TRBJ1-4; TRBD1 matches 10 bases. CDR1 is SGHVS and CDR2 is FNYEAQ in the germline V gene. With 3 bases clipped from V and 1 base from J, the junction kept 2 bases outside the gene matches. This CDR3 has 16 residues. The CDR3 loop reads CASSFGQGGTNEKLFF. CDR3 DNA sequence: TGTGCCAGCAGCTTCGGACAGGGGGGAACTAATGAAAAACTGTTTTTT.

CDR3: CASSQGRTGAYEQYF. The CDR3 nucleotides are TGTGCCAGCAGCCAAGGAAGAACAGGGGCCTACGAGCAGTACTTC. The chain is built from TRBV3-1 (or the pseudogene TRBV3-2) and TRBJ2-7, with TRBD1 matching 7 bases. There are 15 residues in the CDR3. Germline V gene lookup returns CDR1 LGHDT and CDR2 YNNKEL (reference sequence). The junction had 5 bases not matched to a gene; V was cut back by 1 base and J by 2 bases.

This clone was seen only once. The gene calls are TRBV29-1 and TRBJ1-2; D is perhaps TRBD1 (6 bases). Germline CDR1 and CDR2: SQVTM and ANQGSEA. This CDR3 spans 13 amino acids. V shed 4 bases and J shed 7 bases, with 16 bases lying between them. DNA for the CDR3: TGCAGCGTTGGCGCAGGGGAAGTTTTTGGCTACACCTTC. Protein sequence: CSVGAGEVFGYTF.

The chain joins TRBV4-3 to TRBJ2-2; TRBD1 might be the D (5 bases). The CDR3 spans 17 residues. CDR1 is LGHNA, CDR2 YSLEER, per germline. Trimming pared 0 bases from V and 4 bases from J, leaving 15 bases between. The CDR3 is CASSQEPLQARTGELFF. The CDR3 nucleotides are TGCGCCAGCAGCCAAGAACCGTTACAGGCCCGCACCGGGGAGCTGTTTTTT.

V usage is TRBV6-5 and J usage is TRBJ1-4, with 11 bases aligning to TRBD1. CDR3 length equals 14 residues. CDR1 is MNHEY and CDR2 is SVGAGI in the germline V gene. V lost 5 bases to trimming and J lost 7 bases; unmatched junction nucleotides: 3. The CDR3 nucleotides read TGTGCCAGCAGTAAGGGACAGGGGGTTGAAAAACTGTTTTTT. It is translated as CASSKGQGVEKLFF.

The chain recombines TRBV10-3 with TRBJ1-5; 7 bases agree with TRBD1. V lost 6 bases, J lost 3 bases, and 2 bases stayed unmatched. The CDR3 totals 13 residues. Germline CDR1 reads ENHRY; CDR2 reads SYGVKD. CDR3 in amino acids: CAISDRANQPQHF. CDR3 bases: TGTGCCATCAGCGACAGGGCCAATCAGCCCCAGCATTTT.

This clone was seen more than once but under ten times. This rearrangement joins TRBV14 to TRBJ2-1; D unresolved. Per germline, CDR1 SGHDN and CDR2 FVKESK. V was shortened by 4 bases and J by 9 bases, with 10 bases between the two germline ends. The CDR3 is 12 residues long. Here the CDR3 reads CASSPQYGEQFF. The CDR3 DNA follows: TGTGCCAGCAGCCCCCAATACGGTGAGCAGTTCTTC.

The V gene is TRBV6-4, the J gene TRBJ2-7; TRBD1 aligns across 8 bases. Trimming took 4 bases from V and 3 from J; bases not matched to a gene: 8. CDR3 length equals 15 residues. Germline V gives CDR1 MRHNA, CDR2 SNTAGT. This CDR3 reads CASSGDRPPNYEQYF. Here the CDR3 DNA reads TGTGCCAGCAGTGGGGACAGGCCCCCAAACTACGAGCAGTACTTC.

The chain links TRBV5-6 to TRBJ1-1; D uncertain. CDR1 is SGHDT and CDR2 is YYEEEE in the germline V gene. CDR3 size: 14 residues. V lost 4 bases, J lost 1 base, and 11 bases lay in between. Here the CDR3 reads CASSGEVSNTEAFF. In DNA, the CDR3 is TGTGCCAGCAGCGGAGAGGTCTCGAACACTGAAGCTTTCTTT. Combining the CDR3 with reference TRBV5-6 and TRBJ1-1 gives the whole variable domain DAGVTQSPTHLIKTRGQQVTLRCSPKSGHDTVSWYQQALGQGPQFIFQYYEEEERQRGNFPDRFSGHQFPNYSSELNVNALLLGDSALYLCASSGEVSNTEAFFGQGTRLTVV.

This clone was recorded once. The chain is built from TRBV11-1 and TRBJ1-4; D is perhaps TRBD1 (6 bases). This CDR3 is 11 amino acids long. With 5 bases removed from V and 9 bases from J, the gap between germline ends came to 7 bases. Germline V gene data show CDR1 as SGHAT and CDR2 as FQDESV (reference sequence). The CDR3 nucleotides read TGTGCCAGCAGCGGGACACAAAAACTGTTTTTT. Encoded protein: CASSGTQKLFF.

The chain combines TRBV3-1 (or the pseudogene TRBV3-2) with TRBJ1-2; the match to TRBD1 covers 10 bases. The CDR3 has 17 residues. Germline V CDR1 and CDR2: LGHDT, YNNKEL (reference sequence). The ends lost 1 base at V and 4 bases at J; junction bases unmatched: 9. CDR3 loop: CASSQGGDRGPIYGYTF. The CDR3 nucleotides are TGTGCCAGCAGCCAAGGTGGGGACAGGGGACCCATCTATGGCTACACCTTC.